Following are 3 T cell receptor beta chains from one sample sequenced in a study of T cell responses to AZD1222 COVID-19 vaccine. Assay used: immunoSEQ multiplex PCR; TCRdb lists only in-frame clones, some missing. Of roughly 100,000 clones detected, 86% appear once; the ten largest clones hold 5%. This sample comprised peripheral blood, obtained on day 0 of AZD1222 vaccination. These receptor sequences come from an adult in good health.

The chain links TRBV28 to TRBJ1-6; D gene uncertain. This CDR3 has 16 residues. V lost 2 bases to trimming and J lost 6 bases, with 14 bases between them. Germline CDR1 MDHEN, CDR2 SYDVKM. CDR3 sequence reads: CASSLRRAPGNSPLHF. DNA for the CDR3: TGTGCCAGCAGTTTAAGGAGGGCCCCGGGTAATTCACCCCTCCACTTT.

The rearrangement links TRBV11-2 to TRBJ2-5, with 11 bases lining up with TRBD2. Germline CDR1 SGHAT, CDR2 FQNNGV. After removal of 6 bases from V and 2 bases from J, the junction contained 8 bases not matched to a gene. The CDR3 extends over 16 amino acids. CDR3 amino acids: CASRTTSGGPQETQYF. The CDR3 bases are TGTGCCAGCAGGACAACTAGCGGGGGCCCTCAAGAGACCCAGTACTTC.

The chain combines TRBV11-2 with TRBJ1-6; no clear D gene. Trimming took 1 base from V and 4 from J, leaving 14 bases between them. The CDR3 runs to 17 residues. Germline-derived CDR1 and CDR2 are SGHAT and FQNNGV. The CDR3 loop reads CASSLASVRRYNSPLHF. CDR3 nucleotide sequence: TGTGCCAGCAGCTTAGCCTCCGTGAGACGGTATAATTCACCCCTCCACTTT. The full variable domain, with the rest looked up from reference TRBV11-2 and TRBJ1-6, is EAGVAQSPRYKIIEKRQSVAFWCNPISGHATLYWYQQILGQGPKLLIQFQNNGVVDDSQLPKDRFSAERLKGVDSTLKIQPAKLEDSAVYLCASSLASVRRYNSPLHFGNGTRLTVT.